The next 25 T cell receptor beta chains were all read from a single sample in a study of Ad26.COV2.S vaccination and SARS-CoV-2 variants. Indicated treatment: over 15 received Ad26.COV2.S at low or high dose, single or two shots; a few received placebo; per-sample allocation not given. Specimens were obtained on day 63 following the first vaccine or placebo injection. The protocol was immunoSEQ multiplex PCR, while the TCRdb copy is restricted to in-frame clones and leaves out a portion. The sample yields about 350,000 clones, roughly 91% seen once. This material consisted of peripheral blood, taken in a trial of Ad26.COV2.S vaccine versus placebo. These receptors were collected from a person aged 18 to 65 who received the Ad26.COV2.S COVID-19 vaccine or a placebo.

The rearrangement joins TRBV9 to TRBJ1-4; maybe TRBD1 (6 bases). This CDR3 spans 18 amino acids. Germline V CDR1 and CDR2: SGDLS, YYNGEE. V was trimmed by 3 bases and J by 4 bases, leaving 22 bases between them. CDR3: CASSGGDRTILLNEKLFF. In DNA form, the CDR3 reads TGTGCCAGCAGCGGAGGAGACAGGACAATCTTACTTAATGAAAAACTGTTTTTT.

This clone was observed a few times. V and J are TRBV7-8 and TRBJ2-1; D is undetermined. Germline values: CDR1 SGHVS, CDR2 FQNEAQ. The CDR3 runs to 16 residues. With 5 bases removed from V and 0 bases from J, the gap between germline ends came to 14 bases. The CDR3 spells CASSPQGRSSYNEQFF. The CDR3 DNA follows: TGTGCCAGCAGCCCCCAAGGCCGGAGCTCCTACAATGAGCAGTTCTTC.

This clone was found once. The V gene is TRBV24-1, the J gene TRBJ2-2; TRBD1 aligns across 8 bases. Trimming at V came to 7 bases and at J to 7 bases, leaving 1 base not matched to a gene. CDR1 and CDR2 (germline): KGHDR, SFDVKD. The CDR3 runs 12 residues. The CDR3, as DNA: TGTGCCACCAGCGGACAGGGCGGGGAGCTGTTTTTT. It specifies CATSGQGGELFF.

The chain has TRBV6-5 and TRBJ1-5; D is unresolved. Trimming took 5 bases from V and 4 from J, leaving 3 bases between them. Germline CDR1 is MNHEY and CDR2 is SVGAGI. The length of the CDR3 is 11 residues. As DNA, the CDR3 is TGTGCCAGCAGTCAAAATCAGCCCCAGCATTTT. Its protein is CASSQNQPQHF.

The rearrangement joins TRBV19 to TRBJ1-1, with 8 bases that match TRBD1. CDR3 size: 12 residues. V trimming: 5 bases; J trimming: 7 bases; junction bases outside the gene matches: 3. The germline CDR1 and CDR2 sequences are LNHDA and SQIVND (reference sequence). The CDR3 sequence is CASSGGQGEAFF. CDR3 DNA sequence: TGTGCCAGTAGTGGCGGACAGGGTGAAGCTTTCTTT.

The CDR3 sequence: CASSSRRGANGNTIYF. CDR3 coding DNA: TGTGCCAGCAGCAGTAGGAGGGGGGCGAACGGAAACACCATATATTTT. This chain links TRBV7-9 with TRBJ1-3; TRBD1 might be the D (6 bases). The CDR3 covers 16 residues. V was trimmed by 5 bases and J by 4 bases, leaving 18 bases between them. CDR1 and CDR2 from the germline V gene are SEHNR and FQNEAQ (reference sequence).

The CDR3 nucleotides read TGCAGCGTTGTTGGGGGCTTAAACACTGAAGCTTTCTTT. Translating it yields CSVVGGLNTEAFF. The rearrangement links TRBV29-1 to TRBJ1-1; weak D call: TRBD1 (6 bases). Trimming pared 4 bases from V and 2 bases from J, leaving 11 bases between. The germline V gene encodes CDR1 SQVTM and CDR2 ANQGSEA. CDR3 length: 13 residues. The entire variable domain, with the rest obtained from reference TRBV29-1 and TRBJ1-1, is as follows: SAVISQKPSRDICQRGTSLTIQCQVDSQVTMMFWYRQQPGQSLTLIATANQGSEATYESGFVIDKFPISRPNLTFSTLTVSNMSPEDSSIYLCSVVGGLNTEAFFGQGTRLTVV.

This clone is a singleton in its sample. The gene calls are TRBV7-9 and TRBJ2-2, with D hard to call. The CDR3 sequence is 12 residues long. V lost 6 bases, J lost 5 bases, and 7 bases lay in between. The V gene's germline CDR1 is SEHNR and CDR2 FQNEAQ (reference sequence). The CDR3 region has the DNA TGTGCCAGCAGGATGGAGACCGGGGAGCTGTTTTTT. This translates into CASRMETGELFF.

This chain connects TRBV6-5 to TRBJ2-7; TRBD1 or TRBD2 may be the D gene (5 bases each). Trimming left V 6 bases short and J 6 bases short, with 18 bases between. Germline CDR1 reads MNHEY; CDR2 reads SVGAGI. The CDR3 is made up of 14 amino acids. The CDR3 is CASRPGPPLGEQYF. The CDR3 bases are TGTGCCAGCAGACCGGGACCCCCCTTGGGCGAGCAGTACTTC.

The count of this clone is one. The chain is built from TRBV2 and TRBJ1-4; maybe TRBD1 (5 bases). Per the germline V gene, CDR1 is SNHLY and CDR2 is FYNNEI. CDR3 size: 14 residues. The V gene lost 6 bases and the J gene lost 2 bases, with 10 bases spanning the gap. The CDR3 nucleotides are TGTGCCAGCAGCAAGACAGAGACTAATGAAAAACTGTTTTTT. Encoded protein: CASSKTETNEKLFF. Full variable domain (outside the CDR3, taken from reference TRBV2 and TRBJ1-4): EPEVTQTPSHQVTQMGQEVILRCVPISNHLYFYWYRQILGQKVEFLVSFYNNEISEKSEIFDDQFSVERPDGSNFTLKIRSTKLEDSAMYFCASSKTETNEKLFFGSGTQLSVL.

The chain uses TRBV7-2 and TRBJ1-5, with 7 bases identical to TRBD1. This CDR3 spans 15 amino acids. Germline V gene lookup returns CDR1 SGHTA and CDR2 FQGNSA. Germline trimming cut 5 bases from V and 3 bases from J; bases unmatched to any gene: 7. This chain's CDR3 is CASSPEGANNQPQHF. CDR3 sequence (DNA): TGTGCCAGCAGCCCCGAGGGGGCGAACAATCAGCCCCAGCATTTT.

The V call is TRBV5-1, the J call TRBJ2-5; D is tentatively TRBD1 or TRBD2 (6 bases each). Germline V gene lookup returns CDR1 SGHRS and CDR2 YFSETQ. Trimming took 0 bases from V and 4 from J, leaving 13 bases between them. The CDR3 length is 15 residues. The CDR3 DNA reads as TGCGCCAGCAGCTTGGAAGGAGGGGGTGGAGAGACCCAGTACTTC. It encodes CASSLEGGGGETQYF.

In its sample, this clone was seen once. The CDR3 reads CASSSGGTPYEQYF. The CDR3 DNA reads as TGTGCCAGCAGTTCCGGGGGGACTCCCTACGAGCAGTACTTC. The V gene is TRBV27, the J gene TRBJ2-7, with TRBD2 identical over 7 bases. Germline loops: CDR1 MNHEY, CDR2 SMNVEV (reference sequence). Trimming took 4 bases from V and 2 from J; bases not matched to a gene: 5. There are 14 residues in the CDR3.

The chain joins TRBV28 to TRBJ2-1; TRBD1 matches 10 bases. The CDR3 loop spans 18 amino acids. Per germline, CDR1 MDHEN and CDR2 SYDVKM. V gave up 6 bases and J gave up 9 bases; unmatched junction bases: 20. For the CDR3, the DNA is TGTGCCAGCAGCCCTAACGTCGACCGGGACAGGGGATCGGTTGAGCAGTTCTTC. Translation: CASSPNVDRDRGSVEQFF.

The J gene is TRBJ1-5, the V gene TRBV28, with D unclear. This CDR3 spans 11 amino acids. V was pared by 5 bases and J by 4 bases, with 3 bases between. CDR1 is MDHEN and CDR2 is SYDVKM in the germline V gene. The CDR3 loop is CASSGNQPQHF. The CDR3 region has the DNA TGTGCCAGCAGTGGAAATCAGCCCCAGCATTTT. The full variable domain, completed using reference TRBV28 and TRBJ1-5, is DVKVTQSSRYLVKRTGEKVFLECVQDMDHENMFWYRQDPGLGLRLIYFSYDVKMKEKGDIPEGYSVSREKKERFSLILESASTNQTSMYLCASSGNQPQHFGDGTRLSIL.

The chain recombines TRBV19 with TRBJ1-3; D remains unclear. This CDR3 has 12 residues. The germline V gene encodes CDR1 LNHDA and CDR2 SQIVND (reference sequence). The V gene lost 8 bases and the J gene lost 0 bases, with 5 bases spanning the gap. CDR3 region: CASGISGNTIYF. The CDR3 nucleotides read TGTGCCAGTGGGATCTCTGGAAACACCATATATTTT.

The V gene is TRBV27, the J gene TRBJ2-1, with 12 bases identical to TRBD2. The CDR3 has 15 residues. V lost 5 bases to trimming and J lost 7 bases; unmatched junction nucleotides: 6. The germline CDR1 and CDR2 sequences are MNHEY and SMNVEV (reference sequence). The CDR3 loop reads CASSTGTSGLNEQFF. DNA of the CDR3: TGTGCCAGCAGTACCGGGACTAGCGGGTTAAATGAGCAGTTCTTC.

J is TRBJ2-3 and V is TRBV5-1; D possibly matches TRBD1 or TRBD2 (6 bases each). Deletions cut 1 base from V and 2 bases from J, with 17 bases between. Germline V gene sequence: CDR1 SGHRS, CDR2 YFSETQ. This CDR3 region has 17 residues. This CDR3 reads CASSLIPAEGVTDTQYF. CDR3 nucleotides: TGCGCCAGCAGCTTGATTCCCGCGGAGGGGGTCACAGATACGCAGTATTTT.

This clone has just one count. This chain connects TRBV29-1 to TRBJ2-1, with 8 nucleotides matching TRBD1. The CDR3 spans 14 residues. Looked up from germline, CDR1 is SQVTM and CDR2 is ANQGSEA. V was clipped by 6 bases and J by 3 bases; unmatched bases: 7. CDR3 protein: CSVVDGTGYNEQFF. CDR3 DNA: TGCAGCGTCGTCGACGGGACAGGCTACAATGAGCAGTTCTTC.

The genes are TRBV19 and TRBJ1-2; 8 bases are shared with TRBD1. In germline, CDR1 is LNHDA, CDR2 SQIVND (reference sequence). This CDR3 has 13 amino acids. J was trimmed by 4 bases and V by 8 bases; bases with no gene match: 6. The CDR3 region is CASALTGVYGYTF. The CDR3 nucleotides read TGTGCCAGTGCTTTGACAGGGGTCTATGGCTACACCTTC.

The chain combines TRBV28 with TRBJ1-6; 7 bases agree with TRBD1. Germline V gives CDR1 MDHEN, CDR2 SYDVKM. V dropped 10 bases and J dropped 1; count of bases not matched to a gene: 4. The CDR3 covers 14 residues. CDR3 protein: CANRGRSYNSPLHF. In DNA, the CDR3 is TGTGCCAACAGGGGTAGGTCCTATAATTCACCCCTCCACTTT.

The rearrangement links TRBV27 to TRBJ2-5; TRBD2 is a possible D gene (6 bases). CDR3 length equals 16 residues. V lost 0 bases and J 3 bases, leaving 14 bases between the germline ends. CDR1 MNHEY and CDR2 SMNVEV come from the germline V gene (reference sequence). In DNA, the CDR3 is TGTGCCAGCAGTTTATCCGGCTCCCCGGGGGAAGAGACCCAGTACTTC. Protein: CASSLSGSPGEETQYF.

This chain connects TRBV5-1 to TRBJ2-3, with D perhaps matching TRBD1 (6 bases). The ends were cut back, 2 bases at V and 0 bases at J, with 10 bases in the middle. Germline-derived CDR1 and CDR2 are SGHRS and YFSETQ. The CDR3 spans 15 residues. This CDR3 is CASSFRQESTDTQYF. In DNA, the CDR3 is TGCGCCAGCAGCTTCCGACAGGAGAGCACAGATACGCAGTATTTT.

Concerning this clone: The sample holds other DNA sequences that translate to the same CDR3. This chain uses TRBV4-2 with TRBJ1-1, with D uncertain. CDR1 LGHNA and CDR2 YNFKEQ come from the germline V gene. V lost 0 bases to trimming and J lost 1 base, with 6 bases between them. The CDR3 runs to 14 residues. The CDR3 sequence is CASSQDNGNTEAFF. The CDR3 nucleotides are TGTGCCAGCAGCCAAGATAACGGGAACACTGAAGCTTTCTTT.

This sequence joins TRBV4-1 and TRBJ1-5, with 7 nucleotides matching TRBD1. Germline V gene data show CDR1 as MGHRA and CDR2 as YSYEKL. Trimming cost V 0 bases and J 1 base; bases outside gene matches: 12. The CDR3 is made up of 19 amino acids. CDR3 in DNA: TGCGCCAGCAGCCAAGATGGGACAGAGGGACAGCCCAGCAATCAGCCCCAGCATTTT. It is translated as CASSQDGTEGQPSNQPQHF.